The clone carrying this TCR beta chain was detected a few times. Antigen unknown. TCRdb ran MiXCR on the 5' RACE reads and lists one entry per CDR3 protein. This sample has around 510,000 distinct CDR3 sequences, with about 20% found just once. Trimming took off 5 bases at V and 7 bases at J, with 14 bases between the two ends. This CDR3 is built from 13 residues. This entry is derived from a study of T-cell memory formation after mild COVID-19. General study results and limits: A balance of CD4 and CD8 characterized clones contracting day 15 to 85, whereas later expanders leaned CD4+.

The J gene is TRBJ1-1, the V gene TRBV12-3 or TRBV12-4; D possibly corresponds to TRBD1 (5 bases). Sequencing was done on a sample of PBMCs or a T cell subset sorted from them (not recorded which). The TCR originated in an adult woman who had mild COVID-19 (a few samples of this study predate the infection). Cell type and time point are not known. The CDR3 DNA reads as TGTGCCAGCAGTCCCCTCCGGGACGGTGAAGCTTTCTTT. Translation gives CASSPLRDGEAFF.